A single sample gave rise to the 2 T cell receptor beta chains below, sequenced in a study of T cell repertoires in cytomegalovirus infection. Each CDR3 protein gets one entry after TCRdb re-called the reads with MiXCR. The sample lists around 770,000 distinct CDR3 sequences, 25% to 35% occurring once. These TCRs' antigens remain unknown. The sample was cultured CD8+ T cells from PBMCs, taken from culture after CMV antigen stimulation. These receptors came from a human donor in good health (CMV status not recorded). Some clones in this sample may be carry-over from other donors' samples.

In its sample, this clonotype was seen many times. The chain couples TRBV7-2 to TRBJ1-2, with D unclear. The length of the CDR3 is 13 residues. Germline V CDR1 and CDR2: SGHTA, FQGNSA. With 3 bases removed from V and 2 bases from J, the gap between germline ends came to 7 bases. This CDR3 is CASSFPQNYGYTF. CDR3 DNA: TGTGCCAGCAGCTTTCCACAGAACTATGGCTACACCTTC.

This clonotype showed up many times. The chain has TRBV7-2 and TRBJ2-3; TRBD1 matches 8 bases. The CDR3 consists of 16 residues. Germline V lookup: CDR1 SGHTA, CDR2 FQGNSA. V was pared by 3 bases and J by 3 bases, with 8 bases of the junction left unmatched. This CDR3 is CASSFLTGVGTDTQYF. The CDR3 bases are TGTGCCAGCAGCTTCCTGACAGGGGTCGGGACAGATACGCAGTATTTT.